The 5 T cell receptor beta chains below come from one sample, sequenced in a study of T-cell memory formation after mild COVID-19. TCRdb passed the 5' RACE reads through MiXCR, listing each CDR3 protein once. The sample includes under 650,000 distinct CDR3 sequences, 18% of them seen just once. The specimen was PBMCs or a T cell subset sorted from them (not recorded which). The receptors originated from an adult woman who had mild COVID-19 (a few samples of this study predate the infection). Cell type and time point are not known.

The chain carries TRBV6-5 and TRBJ2-1; D might be TRBD1 (6 bases). The CDR3 covers 15 residues. Germline V lookup: CDR1 MNHEY, CDR2 SVGAGI. Between the trimmed V and J ends, which lost 2 bases and 3 bases, there was a span of 11 bases. The CDR3 sequence is CASSYEQGSYNEQFF. In DNA form, the CDR3 reads TGTGCCAGCAGTTACGAACAGGGAAGCTACAATGAGCAGTTCTTC.

There are a few counts of this clonotype. V usage is TRBV12-3 or TRBV12-4 and J usage is TRBJ1-1; no definite D call. This CDR3 comprises 15 residues. Between the trimmed V and J ends, which lost 3 bases and 0 bases, there was a span of 11 bases. The CDR3 nucleotides read TGTGCCAGCAGTTTTCTGAGGGTTATGAACACTGAAGCTTTCTTT. This codes for CASSFLRVMNTEAFF.

The rearrangement uses TRBV20-1 and TRBJ2-7; D is undetermined. The V and J ends lost 1 base and 0 bases respectively, with 7 bases between them. The CDR3 runs 13 residues. CDR1 is DFQATT, CDR2 SNEGSKA, per germline (reference sequence). The CDR3 DNA reads TGCAGTGCTAGAGGACTGTACTCCTACGAGCAGTACTTC. Its protein is CSARGLYSYEQYF.

The table lists this clonotype with a few counts. This chain connects TRBV19 to TRBJ2-2, with unresolved D. Trimming stripped 3 bases from V and 6 bases from J, with 8 bases between. CDR3 length: 13 amino acids. Germline-derived CDR1 and CDR2 are LNHDA and SQIVND (reference sequence). The CDR3 coding sequence is TGTGCCAGTAGTATTATGGGTTCCGGGGAGCTGTTTTTT. It yields the protein CASSIMGSGELFF.

This clonotype was found a few times. The V call is TRBV19, the J call TRBJ2-1; 7 bases agree with TRBD2. Germline V lookup: CDR1 LNHDA, CDR2 SQIVND (reference sequence). The trim removed 7 bases at V and 7 bases at J, leaving 7 bases unmatched. The CDR3 sequence is 13 residues long. CDR3 amino acids: CASKPGGRNEQFF. The DNA of the CDR3 is TGTGCCAGTAAACCGGGAGGAAGGAATGAGCAGTTCTTC.